This TCR beta chain was sequenced during a study of blood T cells in healthy people across ages. PBMCs were isolated at a quantity of at least 7 million per sample. This clonotype has a handful of counts. Through a sample-barcoded 5' primer and a J-beta primer mix, a second PCR was run for roughly 6 to 11 cycles. TCRdb re-called the 5' RACE reads with MiXCR, one entry per CDR3 protein. The table lists 550,000 to 650,000 distinct CDR3 sequences, about a quarter of them singletons. The sample was also reused in another study, on T cells of mothers and their children. That work adds: Researchers put all of the extracted RNA into cDNA synthesis, using roughly 1.5 ug per 15 ul. Whether pairs are related or unrelated, thymic selection shapes their TCR recombination output in much the same way.

Source material: blood. This receptor was taken from a boy between 2 and 10 years old in good health.

The CDR3 spells CASSKAPPCSGANVLTF. CDR3 nucleotides: TGTGCCAGCAGCAAAGCGCCCCCCTGCTCTGGGGCCAACGTCCTGACTTTC. This chain joins TRBV21-1 and TRBJ2-6; the tabulated D call, TRBD1, remains unverified against the DNA. TRBV21-1 is annotated as a pseudogene. The CDR3 consists of 17 residues.